These T cell receptor beta chains were read from a single sample in a study of OX40 agonist ivuxolimab in advanced cancers. Profiling relied on immunoSEQ multiplex PCR, and the TCRdb table lists in-frame clones only, not all of them. The data contain more than 11,000 clones, 75% to 85% of them singletons. Source: CD4+ or CD8+ T cells sorted from blood, taken in a trial of the OX40 agonist ivuxolimab. The receptors originated from an adult with an advanced solid tumor such as melanoma, head and neck, liver or kidney cancer. Each CDR3 is given with its conserved first and last residue. Fields, in order: clone size, D gene, CDR3 length, V gene, J gene, CDR3 protein, CDR3 DNA. D genes are given only for firm matches. Clone sizes are given selectively: once, few, many, or a class where the clone is expanded.

>NA|NA|15|TRBV5-4|TRBJ2-3
CASSFSPASTDTQYF
TGTGCCAGCAGCTTCTCTCCGGCTAGCACAGATACGCAGTATTTT
>NA|NA|17|TRBV11-2|TRBJ2-7
CASSFHAGPTTSYEQYF
TGTGCCAGCAGCTTCCACGCTGGACCCACTACCTCCTACGAGCAGTACTTC
>medium-sized|NA|14|TRBV4-3|TRBJ2-1
CASSQESGQGIQFF
TGCGCCAGCAGCCAAGAATCAGGGCAGGGGATACAGTTCTTC
>NA|NA|14|TRBV19|TRBJ2-1
CASKPGGTLNEQFF
TGTGCCAGTAAACCTGGGGGGACTCTCAATGAGCAGTTCTTC
>NA|NA|16|TRBV5-4|TRBJ2-1
CASSQEVDRFYNEQFF
TGTGCCAGCAGCCAAGAAGTGGACAGATTCTACAATGAGCAGTTCTTC
>once|TRBD2|15|TRBV28|TRBJ2-1
CASSPLGGSYNEQFF
TGTGCCAGCAGTCCCTTGGGGGGGTCCTACAATGAGCAGTTCTTC
>NA|NA|14|TRBV4-2|TRBJ1-1
CASSQGPEGTEAFF
TGTGCCAGCAGCCAAGGCCCGGAAGGGACTGAAGCTTTCTTT
>NA|TRBD1|15|TRBV7-2|TRBJ2-7
CASSLAGQGNFEQYF
TGTGCCAGCAGCTTAGCGGGACAGGGAAATTTCGAGCAGTACTTC
>NA|NA|14|TRBV4-2|TRBJ2-7
CASSQGAPGNEQYF
TGTGCCAGCAGCCAAGGCGCTCCAGGGAACGAGCAGTACTTC
>NA|TRBD1|14|TRBV27|TRBJ1-5
CASSAGQGLGPQHF
TGTGCCAGCAGTGCCGGACAGGGCCTGGGGCCCCAGCATTTT
>few|NA|14|TRBV7-6|TRBJ1-2
CASSPGGGVRGYTF
TGTGCCAGCAGCCCCGGAGGGGGGGTCCGTGGCTACACCTTC
>few|TRBD2|13|TRBV2|TRBJ2-7
CATLGAGAYEQYF
TGTGCCACCCTGGGAGCGGGAGCCTACGAGCAGTACTTC
>NA|NA|15|TRBV4-2|TRBJ2-4
CASSQEAGWGNIQYF
TGTGCCAGCAGCCAAGAGGCGGGATGGGGAAACATTCAGTACTTC
>once|NA|11|TRBV4-2|TRBJ2-1
CASSWTGEQFF
TGTGCCAGCAGCTGGACGGGAGAGCAGTTCTTC
>NA|NA|14|TRBV7-9|TRBJ2-7
CASRITESYGEQYF
TGTGCCAGCAGAATAACAGAGTCCTACGGCGAGCAGTACTTC
>NA|TRBD2|15|TRBV19|TRBJ2-1
CASSTGGGRVFEQFF
TGTGCCAGTAGCACCGGGGGGGGCAGGGTTTTTGAGCAGTTCTTC
>few|NA|15|TRBV4-3|TRBJ1-2
CASSQGAGLNYGYTF
TGCGCCAGCAGCCAGGGAGCCGGACTTAACTATGGCTACACCTTC
>NA|NA|15|TRBV11-3|TRBJ2-5
CASSLDWGSQETQYF
TGTGCCAGCAGCTTAGATTGGGGCAGTCAAGAGACCCAGTACTTC
>NA|NA|16|TRBV7-2|TRBJ2-5
CASSRGEGGGQETQYF
TGTGCCAGCAGTCGCGGCGAGGGGGGAGGCCAAGAGACCCAGTACTTC
>NA|NA|16|TRBV11-2|TRBJ2-3
CASSGWVRSRTDTQYF
TGTGCCAGCAGCGGATGGGTGAGGAGCCGCACAGATACGCAGTATTTT
>NA|TRBD2|16|TRBV9|TRBJ2-1
CASSTRGASGLNEQFF
TGTGCCAGCAGCACACGAGGGGCTAGCGGGCTCAATGAGCAGTTCTTC
>NA|NA|14|TRBV5-7|TRBJ2-7
CASSLVGDLYEQYF
TGTGCCAGCAGCTTAGTGGGGGATCTCTACGAGCAGTACTTC
>NA|TRBD1|13|TRBV28|TRBJ1-4
CASSYRGGEKLFF
TGTGCCAGCAGTTACAGGGGTGGCGAAAAACTGTTTTTT
>NA|TRBD2|14|TRBV5-4|TRBJ2-4
CASSLELAENIQYF
TGTGCCAGCAGCTTGGAACTAGCGGAAAACATTCAGTACTTC
>few|NA|17|TRBV9|TRBJ2-7
CASSVDPGVGGGYEQYF
TGTGCCAGCAGCGTAGACCCGGGGGTGGGAGGTGGATACGAGCAGTACTTC
>NA|NA|19|TRBV21-1|TRBJ2-3
CASSKARGTGGLCGDTQYF
TGTGCCAGCAGCAAAGCGCGAGGGACAGGGGGCCTCTGTGGAGATACGCAGTATTTT
>medium-sized|NA|13|TRBV2|TRBJ1-1
CALRGEKYTEAFF
TGTGCCCTGAGGGGAGAGAAGTACACTGAAGCTTTCTTT
>NA|NA|13|TRBV9|TRBJ2-4
CASSGHMEDIQYF
TGTGCCAGCAGCGGACATATGGAGGACATTCAGTACTTC
>NA|TRBD1|13|TRBV19|TRBJ2-1
CASSSGQVSEQFF
TGTGCCAGTAGCTCCGGACAGGTCAGTGAGCAGTTCTTC
>NA|NA|16|TRBV2|TRBJ2-1
CAIERLGGEAYNEQFF
TGTGCCATCGAGCGCCTGGGGGGTGAGGCCTACAATGAGCAGTTCTTC
>NA|NA|13|TRBV27|TRBJ2-7
CASSFSNSYEQYF
TGTGCCAGCAGTTTTAGTAACTCCTACGAGCAGTACTTC
>NA|NA|15|TRBV5-8|TRBJ1-2
CASSFVEGPSYGYTF
TGTGCCAGCAGCTTCGTGGAAGGCCCCAGCTATGGCTACACCTTC
>once|TRBD2|15|TRBV9|TRBJ2-7
CASSLAGLGPYEQYF
TGTGCCAGCAGCCTAGCCGGACTAGGACCCTACGAGCAGTACTTC
>NA|NA|15|TRBV6-6|TRBJ2-7
CASSKNRDGSYEQYF
TGTGCCAGCAGTAAAAACCGGGACGGCTCCTACGAGCAGTACTTC
>NA|NA|15|TRBV4-3|TRBJ2-7
CASSQESRGSYEQYF
TGCGCCAGCAGCCAAGAGTCAAGGGGCTCCTACGAGCAGTACTTC
>NA|TRBD1|12|TRBV6-5|TRBJ2-1
CASSYPDREQFF
TGTGCCAGCAGTTACCCCGACAGGGAACAGTTCTTC
>NA|NA|12|TRBV27|TRBJ2-7
CASNEGHYEQYF
TGTGCCAGCAATGAGGGCCACTACGAGCAGTACTTC
>NA|NA|13|TRBV5-6|TRBJ2-1
CASSWGFPNEQFF
TGTGCCAGCAGTTGGGGATTCCCCAATGAGCAGTTCTTC
>NA|NA|13|TRBV6-5|TRBJ2-2
CASSERETGELFF
TGTGCCAGCAGTGAAAGGGAAACCGGGGAGCTGTTTTTT
>NA|TRBD1|15|TRBV25-1|TRBJ2-2
CASSEGQGYTGELFF
TGTGCCAGCAGTGAAGGACAGGGGTACACCGGGGAGCTGTTTTTT
>few|NA|12|TRBV29-1|TRBJ1-2
CSVGTEYYGYTF
TGCAGCGTTGGGACGGAGTACTATGGCTACACCTTC